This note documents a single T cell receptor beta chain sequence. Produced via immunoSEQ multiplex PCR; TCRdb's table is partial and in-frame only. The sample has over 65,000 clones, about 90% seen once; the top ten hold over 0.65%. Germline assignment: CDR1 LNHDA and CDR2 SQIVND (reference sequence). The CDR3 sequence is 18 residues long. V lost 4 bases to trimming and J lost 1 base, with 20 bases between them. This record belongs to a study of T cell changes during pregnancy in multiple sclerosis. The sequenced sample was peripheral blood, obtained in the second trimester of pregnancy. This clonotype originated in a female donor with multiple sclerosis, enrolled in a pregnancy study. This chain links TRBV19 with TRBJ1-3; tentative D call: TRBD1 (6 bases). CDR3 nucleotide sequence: TGTGCCAGTAGTACCACAGGGATCGGTGGGGGATCTGGAAACACCATATATTTT. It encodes CASSTTGIGGGSGNTIYF.